The 28 T cell receptor beta chains listed next were all sequenced from one sample in a study of T cells in Graves' hyperthyroidism and ophthalmopathy. Amplification of TCR beta CDR3 regions was performed using RNA transcripts as template. An initial round of RT-PCR targeting the TCR CDR3 relied on the HTBI primer set. TCRdb re-called the multiplex PCR reads through MiXCR, storing one row per CDR3 protein. The table has some 620,000 distinct CDR3 sequences, about 17% seen once. Source material: blood. The receptors here all came from a woman under 40 with Graves' hyperthyroidism.

This clonotype was picked up many times. The V call is TRBV2, the J call TRBJ1-2; D call uncertain. The CDR3 runs to 12 residues. The germline CDR1 and CDR2 sequences are SNHLY and FYNNEI. Trimming took 7 bases from V and 5 from J, leaving 11 bases between them. CDR3 nucleotides: TGTGCCAGCATGGCGGGGATTTATGGCTACACCTTC. It codes for CASMAGIYGYTF.

The chain is built from TRBV30 and TRBJ2-1; 7 positions agree with TRBD2. CDR3 length equals 14 residues. CDR1 is GTSNPN, CDR2 SVGIG, per germline (reference sequence). V was pared by 3 bases and J by 5 bases, with 7 bases of the junction left unmatched. CDR3 sequence: CAWSLKAGNNEQFF. CDR3 nucleotides: TGTGCCTGGAGCCTAAAAGCGGGAAACAATGAGCAGTTCTTC.

This clonotype was observed a few times. V usage is TRBV18 and J usage is TRBJ2-1, with 13 bases matching TRBD2. Germline V gives CDR1 KGHSH, CDR2 LQKENI. J lost 7 bases, V lost 0 bases, and 6 bases had no gene match. This CDR3 spans 17 amino acids. The CDR3 bases are TGTGCCAGCTCACCACCGGTACTAGCGGGAGGGCAGAATGAGCAGTTCTTC. Translated, it gives CASSPPVLAGGQNEQFF.

This clonotype was seen only once. The DNA for the CDR3 is TGTGCCAGCAGCTTATTTGGCAGGACAACTGAAGCTTTCTTT. Protein product: CASSLFGRTTEAFF. The chain recombines TRBV7-9 with TRBJ1-1, with D tentatively TRBD1 (5 bases). Trimming left V 2 bases short and J 5 bases short, with 12 bases between. Germline lookup yields CDR1 SEHNR and CDR2 FQNEAQ (reference sequence). This CDR3 contains 14 residues.

The table lists this clonotype with many counts. The V call is TRBV28, the J call TRBJ2-1, with 9 bases identical to TRBD2. J lost 9 bases, V lost 1 base, and 7 bases had no gene match. This CDR3 has 15 residues. In germline, CDR1 is MDHEN, CDR2 SYDVKM. The CDR3 sequence: CASSLLREGPGEQFF. The DNA of the CDR3 is TGTGCCAGCAGTTTATTGCGGGAGGGCCCAGGTGAGCAGTTCTTC.

This clonotype was recorded once. The chain is built from TRBV20-1 and TRBJ2-3; 10 nucleotides agree with TRBD1. Germline V gene lookup returns CDR1 DFQATT and CDR2 SNEGSKA (reference sequence). CDR3 size: 15 residues. V trimming: 0 bases; J trimming: 1 base; junction bases outside the gene matches: 1. The CDR3 DNA follows: TGCAGTGCTAGAGAGGGGACAGGGGGCACAGATACGCAGTATTTT. Protein product: CSAREGTGGTDTQYF.

This clonotype was counted ten times or more. The CDR3 loop reads CAWSNGLYTGELFF. As DNA, the CDR3 is TGTGCCTGGAGTAACGGCCTTTACACCGGGGAGCTGTTTTTT. The chain employs TRBV30 and TRBJ2-2; D is uncertain. Trimming stripped 2 bases from V and 3 bases from J, with 10 bases between. CDR1 GTSNPN and CDR2 SVGIG come from the germline V gene (reference sequence). The CDR3 contains 14 residues.

This clonotype was recorded many times. The chain is built from TRBV12-5 and TRBJ2-1, with TRBD2 identical over 8 bases. This CDR3 spans 14 amino acids. Germline CDR1 LGHNT, CDR2 FRNRAP. Losses at the gene ends were 6 bases for V and 8 bases for J; bases not matched to a gene: 9. CDR3 nucleotides: TGTGCTAGTGGCTACTCCGGGACTAGTTATGAGCAGTTCTTC. Amino acid sequence: CASGYSGTSYEQFF.

This clonotype was seen ten or more times. The rearrangement uses TRBV20-1 and TRBJ2-7; 7 nucleotides match TRBD2. With V trimmed by 4 bases and J by 3 bases, 6 bases remained unmatched. Per the germline V gene, CDR1 is DFQATT and CDR2 is SNEGSKA (reference sequence). The CDR3 sequence is 13 residues long. In DNA form, the CDR3 reads TGCAGTGCTATCCAGCGGGACGACTACGAGCAGTACTTC. It encodes CSAIQRDDYEQYF.

This chain uses TRBV7-2 with TRBJ2-7; 10 nucleotides match TRBD2. The CDR3 covers 14 residues. Germline V gene sequence: CDR1 SGHTA, CDR2 FQGNSA. V trimming: 8 bases; J trimming: 3 bases; junction bases outside the gene matches: 7. CDR3 DNA sequence: TGTACCAGCCGGCCTAGCGGGAGTAGCTACGAGCAGTACTTC. Its translation: CTSRPSGSSYEQYF.

This clonotype has just a few counts. This chain uses TRBV28 with TRBJ1-5, with a tentative D call TRBD1 (6 bases). Trimming cost V 4 bases and J 7 bases, with 17 bases left between them. CDR3 length: 15 amino acids. Per the germline V gene, CDR1 is MDHEN and CDR2 is SYDVKM. CDR3 DNA sequence: TGTGCCAGCAGTTATCGGGGCCAGGGGTTACAGCCCCAGCATTTT. Protein: CASSYRGQGLQPQHF.

This clonotype was seen repeatedly, ten times or more. The V gene is TRBV7-2, the J gene TRBJ2-7; D not certain. CDR1 is SGHTA and CDR2 is FQGNSA in the germline V gene. The CDR3 extends over 15 amino acids. Deletions cut 5 bases from V and 0 bases from J, with 14 bases between. CDR3 in DNA: TGTGCCAGCAGCCCCAGCCCAGCTACCTCCTACGAGCAGTACTTC. Its translation: CASSPSPATSYEQYF.

This clonotype was picked up many times. The genes are TRBV18 and TRBJ2-7, with D unclear. CDR1 and CDR2 (germline): KGHSH, LQKENI. The V end was cut by 5 bases, the J end by 3 bases, with 11 bases between. The CDR3 is 13 residues long. The CDR3, as DNA: TGTGCCAGCTCAGGGCAATATGGCTACGAGCAGTACTTC. Its translation: CASSGQYGYEQYF.

Here the CDR3 reads CASRTLLQGRDYGYTF. The DNA for the CDR3 is TGTGCCAGCAGAACCCTTTTACAGGGACGGGACTATGGCTACACCTTC. The rearrangement links TRBV27 to TRBJ1-2, with D tentatively TRBD1 (6 bases). There are 16 residues in the CDR3. The V gene's germline CDR1 is MNHEY and CDR2 SMNVEV (reference sequence). Trimming stripped 6 bases from V and 3 bases from J, with 20 bases between.

This clonotype was recorded many times. This sequence joins TRBV18 and TRBJ2-7; the match to TRBD1 covers 11 bases. This CDR3 is built from 15 residues. Germline V gene lookup returns CDR1 KGHSH and CDR2 LQKENI. Losses at the gene ends were 0 bases for V and 3 bases for J; bases not matched to a gene: 1. CDR3: CASSPPGQGDYEQYF. CDR3 nucleotide sequence: TGTGCCAGCTCACCACCGGGACAGGGGGACTACGAGCAGTACTTC.

V is TRBV20-1 and J is TRBJ2-5; D may be TRBD1 (6 bases). Per the germline V gene, CDR1 is DFQATT and CDR2 is SNEGSKA (reference sequence). Trimming took off 0 bases at V and 2 bases at J, with 10 bases between the two ends. CDR3 length: 14 residues. CDR3 region: CSAREDSAQETQYF. The CDR3, as DNA: TGCAGTGCTAGAGAGGACAGCGCTCAAGAGACCCAGTACTTC.

This clonotype was detected many times. The chain couples TRBV11-2 to TRBJ2-3; D gene uncertain. Trimming took off 7 bases at V and 3 bases at J, with 8 bases between the two ends. The CDR3 length is 12 residues. Germline V gene sequence: CDR1 SGHAT, CDR2 FQNNGV. For the CDR3, the DNA is TGTGCCAGCACCACCGAGACAGATACGCAGTATTTT. It specifies CASTTETDTQYF.

This clonotype was picked up a small number of times. This chain connects TRBV27 to TRBJ2-1; TRBD1 matches at 7 bases. The CDR3 contains 15 residues. J was trimmed by 0 bases and V by 4 bases; bases with no gene match: 3. Germline CDR1 MNHEY, CDR2 SMNVEV (reference sequence). CDR3 in amino acids: CASSSGQPSYNEQFF. DNA of the CDR3: TGTGCCAGCAGTTCGGGACAGCCCTCCTACAATGAGCAGTTCTTC.

This chain uses TRBV10-3 with TRBJ2-2; no firm D call. Looked up from germline, CDR1 is ENHRY and CDR2 is SYGVKD. The CDR3 sequence is 13 residues long. V gave up 0 bases and J gave up 6 bases, with 5 bases separating them. This CDR3 reads CAISESVPGELFF. The CDR3 region has the DNA TGTGCCATCAGTGAGTCAGTCCCCGGGGAGCTGTTTTTT.

This clonotype came up many times. J is TRBJ1-5 and V is TRBV6-1; 8 nucleotides align to TRBD1. The V gene's germline CDR1 is MNHNS and CDR2 SASEGT. The CDR3 totals 14 residues. The V segment lost 2 bases and the J segment 5 bases; nucleotides outside the gene matches: 2. CDR3 in amino acids: CASSERQGYQPQHF. CDR3 in DNA: TGTGCCAGCAGTGAACGACAGGGGTATCAGCCCCAGCATTTT.

Many counts were recorded for this clonotype. The chain couples TRBV5-1 to TRBJ2-7, with 9 bases fitting TRBD2. The CDR3 spans 16 residues. Germline-derived CDR1 and CDR2 are SGHRS and YFSETQ. Unmatched junction bases numbered 12, after V lost 4 bases and J lost 4 bases. The CDR3 DNA reads TGCGCCAGCAGCGTCGATAGCGGGAGTCGATTATACGAGCAGTACTTC. It specifies CASSVDSGSRLYEQYF.

The chain couples TRBV6-1 to TRBJ2-3; D gene uncertain. Trimming shortened V by 3 bases and J by 2 bases, and 6 bases separated the two germline ends. Per the germline V gene, CDR1 is MNHNS and CDR2 is SASEGT. The CDR3 loop spans 13 amino acids. The CDR3 is CASSDLYTDTQYF. The CDR3 bases are TGTGCCAGCAGTGACCTATACACAGATACGCAGTATTTT.

The chain links TRBV6-5 to TRBJ2-7; 9 positions agree with TRBD1. CDR3 size: 18 residues. CDR1 is MNHEY and CDR2 is SVGAGI in the germline V gene. With 0 bases clipped from V and 5 bases from J, the junction kept 14 bases outside the gene matches. The CDR3 DNA is TGTGCCAGCAGTTACTCGTCCGTTTGGGGACAGGGAATGGACGAGCAGTACTTC. Translating it yields CASSYSSVWGQGMDEQYF.

This rearrangement joins TRBV4-1 to TRBJ1-3; D ambiguous. V lost 0 bases, J lost 0 bases, and 15 bases lay in between. CDR1 MGHRA and CDR2 YSYEKL come from the germline V gene. This CDR3 is built from 18 residues. For the CDR3, the DNA is TGCGCCAGCAGCCAAGATAGGAGCAGGAGGTTCTCTGGAAACACCATATATTTT. Translation: CASSQDRSRRFSGNTIYF.

To note about this clonotype: A junction end diverges from the germline sequence, so it may reflect a read error. The chain links TRBV2 to TRBJ1-5; no clear D. CDR1 is SNHLY, CDR2 FYNNEI, per germline. The CDR3 loop spans 15 amino acids. The CDR3 bases are TGTGCCGGCAGTGAAGCGCACGGTCAAGGCGAGCCCCAGCATTTT. This encodes CAGSEAHGQGEPQHF. The full variable domain, its missing parts supplied by reference TRBV2 and TRBJ1-5, is EPEVTQTPSHQVTQMGQEVILRCVPISNHLYFYWYRQILGQKVEFLVSFYNNEISEKSEIFDDQFSVERPDGSNFTLKIRSTKLEDSAMYFCAGSEAHGQGEPQHFGDGTRLSIL.

The rearrangement links TRBV27 to TRBJ2-4; D not certain. Looked up from germline, CDR1 is MNHEY and CDR2 is SMNVEV (reference sequence). With 7 bases removed from V and 8 bases from J, the gap between germline ends came to 6 bases. The CDR3 runs to 10 residues. In DNA form, the CDR3 reads TGTGCCAGCATCCAGGACATTCAGTACTTC. This codes for CASIQDIQYF.

This clonotype occurred a few times. The J gene is TRBJ1-2, the V gene TRBV2, with D possibly TRBD1 on 6 matching bases. The V and J ends lost 6 bases and 6 bases respectively, with 11 bases between them. The CDR3 is made up of 12 amino acids. CDR1 SNHLY and CDR2 FYNNEI come from the germline V gene. CDR3 amino acids: CASRRQADGYTF. CDR3 nucleotides: TGTGCCAGCAGACGACAGGCAGATGGCTACACCTTC.

This chain connects TRBV19 to TRBJ1-2; D is perhaps TRBD1 (5 bases). V lost 5 bases and J 6 bases, leaving 13 bases between the germline ends. The CDR3 is 13 residues long. Germline CDR1 and CDR2: LNHDA and SQIVND (reference sequence). The CDR3 is CASSGANSHGYTF. The CDR3, as DNA: TGTGCCAGTAGTGGGGCAAACTCCCATGGCTACACCTTC.